A selection of T cell receptor beta chains follows, all from one sample in a study of blood T cell repertoires in COVID-19. The protocol was immunoSEQ multiplex PCR, while the TCRdb copy is restricted to in-frame clones and leaves out a portion. This table has about 140,000 clones, 81% appearing once. Sequences were obtained from peripheral blood. The origin of the receptors is a woman aged 55-75 years with active or convalescent COVID-19. Both conserved end residues are part of each CDR3. D genes are given only for firm matches. Some rows have no size entry. The others give once, few or many, or a class for an expanded clone.

d_call: TRBD1; v_call: TRBV4-1; clone_size: NA; cdr3_aa: CASSPRHQSGQGAHSGNTIYF
d_call: NA; v_call: TRBV3-1/TRBV3-2; clone_size: NA; cdr3_aa: CASLGLYEQYF
d_call: NA; v_call: TRBV29-1; clone_size: once; cdr3_aa: CSTRSQPGETQYF
d_call: NA; v_call: TRBV3-1/TRBV3-2; clone_size: NA; cdr3_aa: CASSQEKGAGQETQYF
d_call: NA; v_call: TRBV14; clone_size: NA; cdr3_aa: CASSQARVGEQFF
d_call: TRBD2; v_call: TRBV4-3; clone_size: once; cdr3_aa: CASSRLAGGDYNEQFF
d_call: NA; v_call: TRBV6-6; clone_size: NA; cdr3_aa: CASSPAGGYTF
d_call: NA; v_call: TRBV19; clone_size: NA; cdr3_aa: CATLRGGPHNQPQHF
d_call: NA; v_call: TRBV6-2/TRBV6-3; clone_size: NA; cdr3_aa: CASSRSTGQPQHF
d_call: NA; v_call: TRBV18; clone_size: once; cdr3_aa: CASSPFQTGYNEQFF
d_call: NA; v_call: TRBV10-3; clone_size: NA; cdr3_aa: CAISESWPSEGTEAFF
d_call: TRBD1; v_call: TRBV28; clone_size: few; cdr3_aa: CASSLPTGGNEKLFF
d_call: NA; v_call: TRBV19; clone_size: NA; cdr3_aa: CASSIGGVPRLGNEQFF
d_call: NA; v_call: TRBV28; clone_size: NA; cdr3_aa: CASRRPGTPKGEKLFF
d_call: TRBD2; v_call: TRBV7-3; clone_size: NA; cdr3_aa: CASSSGLAVLNEQFF
d_call: TRBD1; v_call: TRBV5-8; clone_size: NA; cdr3_aa: CASSQQGLEDTIYF
d_call: TRBD1; v_call: TRBV6-1; clone_size: NA; cdr3_aa: CASSVKIGQGYTGELFF
d_call: TRBD1; v_call: TRBV27; clone_size: once; cdr3_aa: CASSPLVDRGRIGPGYTF
d_call: TRBD1; v_call: TRBV11-2; clone_size: NA; cdr3_aa: CASSTLTGGRETQYF
d_call: TRBD1; v_call: TRBV19; clone_size: once; cdr3_aa: CASSIQGQVNQPQHF
d_call: TRBD1; v_call: TRBV3-1/TRBV3-2; clone_size: NA; cdr3_aa: CASSRTGDPNYGYTF
d_call: TRBD1; v_call: TRBV11-2; clone_size: NA; cdr3_aa: CASSWTGSREKLFF
d_call: TRBD2; v_call: TRBV7-3; clone_size: NA; cdr3_aa: CASSLGTSGTNTGELFF
d_call: TRBD1; v_call: TRBV19; clone_size: NA; cdr3_aa: CASSKGTEGSNEKLFF
d_call: NA; v_call: TRBV24-1; clone_size: once; cdr3_aa: CATSDPTTGPYEQYF
d_call: NA; v_call: TRBV7-8; clone_size: NA; cdr3_aa: CASSLTENTEAFF
d_call: TRBD1; v_call: TRBV27; clone_size: NA; cdr3_aa: CASGGIGTGWDEQFF
d_call: NA; v_call: TRBV29-1; clone_size: NA; cdr3_aa: CSVESGGWNYGYTF
d_call: TRBD2; v_call: TRBV3-1/TRBV3-2; clone_size: NA; cdr3_aa: CASSARLAGGGEQFF
d_call: NA; v_call: TRBV6-1; clone_size: few; cdr3_aa: CASSEIGQPNEQFF
d_call: NA; v_call: TRBV29-1; clone_size: few; cdr3_aa: CSVPPPAGFTDTQYF
d_call: NA; v_call: TRBV27; clone_size: NA; cdr3_aa: CASSSRDTSNYGYTF
d_call: TRBD2; v_call: TRBV13; clone_size: NA; cdr3_aa: CASSFLRRGTYNEQFF
d_call: TRBD1; v_call: TRBV29-1; clone_size: NA; cdr3_aa: CSVRTGGYYGYTF
d_call: NA; v_call: TRBV5-6; clone_size: NA; cdr3_aa: CASANRDTYNSPLHF
d_call: TRBD2; v_call: TRBV4-1; clone_size: NA; cdr3_aa: CASSQDPSGRAGNIQYF
d_call: NA; v_call: TRBV15; clone_size: few; cdr3_aa: CATSRDLRQGGGYTF
d_call: TRBD1; v_call: TRBV28; clone_size: many; cdr3_aa: CASSLLRDRANTNYGYTF
d_call: TRBD1; v_call: TRBV6-2/TRBV6-3; clone_size: NA; cdr3_aa: CASSSQRQGKGYYEQYF
d_call: NA; v_call: TRBV18; clone_size: NA; cdr3_aa: CASSPGPGDTDTQYF
d_call: NA; v_call: TRBV18; clone_size: NA; cdr3_aa: CASSLGASYGYTF
d_call: NA; v_call: TRBV4-3; clone_size: NA; cdr3_aa: CASSQEAGAGNTIYF
d_call: TRBD2; v_call: TRBV5-1; clone_size: NA; cdr3_aa: CASSPIAGGTADTQYF
d_call: TRBD2; v_call: TRBV27; clone_size: few; cdr3_aa: CASARRGLASHGELFF
d_call: NA; v_call: TRBV7-2; clone_size: NA; cdr3_aa: CASSLTENTEAFF
d_call: TRBD1; v_call: TRBV10-1; clone_size: NA; cdr3_aa: CASSSRDRRLFF
d_call: NA; v_call: TRBV28; clone_size: NA; cdr3_aa: CASSSPGYQETQYF
d_call: TRBD2; v_call: TRBV19; clone_size: NA; cdr3_aa: CASSIPGLNYNEQFF
d_call: NA; v_call: TRBV6-1; clone_size: NA; cdr3_aa: CASSEGASYYGYTF
d_call: NA; v_call: TRBV6-2/TRBV6-3; clone_size: NA; cdr3_aa: CASSYETATNEKLFF
d_call: NA; v_call: TRBV10-3; clone_size: NA; cdr3_aa: CATRTNNEQFF
d_call: TRBD1; v_call: TRBV6-6; clone_size: NA; cdr3_aa: CASRETGGYGYTF
d_call: TRBD1; v_call: TRBV28; clone_size: few; cdr3_aa: CASSPPRTGLEAFF